The 21 T cell receptor beta chains below all came from one sample that was sequenced in a study of sequential checkpoint blockade in melanoma (dated by TCRdb to between 2018 and 2021). Library creation used the immunoSEQ multiplex PCR assay. Held by TCRdb, this immuneACCESS table contains in-frame sequences only and omits some clones. Under half of the omission traces to an unresolved V gene where checked; the cause of the rest is unknown. This sample is represented by more than 950 clones; 19% of them were singletons. The ten largest clones take up around 15% of the sample. What the treatment or condition label conveys for this sample: randomized to nivolumab then ipilimumab (arm A) or the reverse (arm B). Specimen: tumor tissue (inferred from file names), collected from a patient given nivolumab and ipilimumab in sequence. The source is a human donor with melanoma.

This clone occurred once. The chain carries TRBV19 and TRBJ2-7; 7 nucleotides line up with TRBD1. Germline CDR1 and CDR2: LNHDA and SQIVND (reference sequence). The CDR3 extends over 14 amino acids. V was pared by 1 base and J by 5 bases, with 5 bases of the junction left unmatched. The chain's CDR3 is CASSIVSDRDEQYF. The CDR3, as DNA: TGTGCCAGTAGTATAGTTAGCGACAGGGACGAGCAGTACTTC. The whole variable domain, filled in from reference TRBV19 and TRBJ2-7, reads DGGITQSPKYLFRKEGQNVTLSCEQNLNHDAMYWYRQDPGQGLRLIYYSQIVNDFQKGDIAEGYSVSREKKESFPLTVTSAQKNPTAFYLCASSIVSDRDEQYFGPGTRLTVT.

The table lists this clone with a few counts. The chain uses TRBV10-2 and TRBJ2-2, with 9 bases that match TRBD1. Per the germline V gene, CDR1 is WSHSY and CDR2 is SAAADI. The CDR3 loop spans 15 amino acids. V gave up 6 bases and J gave up 5 bases; unmatched junction bases: 7. The CDR3 sequence is CASRAGTGRTGELFF. CDR3 bases: TGCGCCAGCAGAGCCGGGACAGGGCGAACCGGGGAGCTGTTTTTT.

The V and J genes are TRBV11-3 and TRBJ2-1; the D gene is possibly TRBD2 (5 bases). The length of the CDR3 is 17 residues. Per germline, CDR1 SGHNT and CDR2 YENEEA. V was clipped by 5 bases and J by 7 bases, with 24 bases between them. In nucleotides, the CDR3 is TGTGCCAGCAGCCCGATCGGATGGGTAGGAACGGGAAATGAGCAGTTCTTC. Its translation: CASSPIGWVGTGNEQFF.

The V and J genes are TRBV5-1 and TRBJ1-5; 10 positions agree with TRBD1. There are 16 residues in the CDR3. The V and J ends lost 4 bases and 3 bases, in that order; junction bases with no gene match: 7. Germline assignment: CDR1 SGHRS and CDR2 YFSETQ. The CDR3 region is CASSLGGTGVNQPQHF. The DNA for the CDR3 is TGCGCCAGCAGCCTTGGGGGGACAGGGGTCAATCAGCCCCAGCATTTT.

By share, this clone ranks as medium-sized. The chain carries TRBV6-8 and TRBJ1-5; D is possibly TRBD1 (6 bases). Germline CDR1 reads MNHGY; CDR2 reads SAAAGT. V was pared by 6 bases and J by 0 bases, with 15 bases between. This CDR3 comprises 16 residues. The CDR3 sequence: CASSRKGEISNQPQHF. CDR3 bases: TGTGCCAGCAGCCGCAAGGGGGAGATTAGCAATCAGCCCCAGCATTTT.

This clone has only a few counts. This rearrangement joins TRBV6-8 to TRBJ2-7, with a weak D call TRBD1 (6 bases). V was clipped by 5 bases and J by 6 bases, with 14 bases between them. CDR3 length equals 13 residues. Germline CDR1 is MNHGY and CDR2 is SAAAGT. The CDR3 DNA is TGTGCCAGCAGTGCGCAGGGGTTGGGCGAGCAGTACTTC. Translated, it gives CASSAQGLGEQYF.

This clone was observed a single time. The CDR3 spells CASTGTSELSPLSSNQPQHF. CDR3 bases: TGTGCCAGTACCGGGACCTCAGAACTTTCGCCTTTGAGCAGCAATCAGCCCCAGCATTTT. The genes are TRBV19 and TRBJ1-5, with a weak D call TRBD1 (5 bases). The CDR3 covers 20 residues. The germline V and J ends were trimmed by 7 bases and 1 base, with 29 bases remaining between them. Germline CDR1 and CDR2: LNHDA and SQIVND (reference sequence). The full variable domain, its missing parts supplied by reference TRBV19 and TRBJ1-5, is DGGITQSPKYLFRKEGQNVTLSCEQNLNHDAMYWYRQDPGQGLRLIYYSQIVNDFQKGDIAEGYSVSREKKESFPLTVTSAQKNPTAFYLCASTGTSELSPLSSNQPQHFGDGTRLSIL.

In its sample, this clone was seen a few times. The rearrangement uses TRBV28 and TRBJ1-2; the D is unclear. From germline, CDR1 is MDHEN and CDR2 SYDVKM. CDR3 length equals 15 residues. Between the trimmed V and J ends, which lost 6 bases and 6 bases, there was a span of 20 bases. Here the CDR3 DNA reads TGTGCCAGCAGCCTCTTAAAGGGAGGAATGGATGGCTACACCTTC. As protein: CASSLLKGGMDGYTF.

This rearrangement joins TRBV6-8 to TRBJ2-7; D is unclear. The CDR3 extends over 14 amino acids. V lost 6 bases and J 6 bases, leaving 18 bases between the germline ends. CDR1 is MNHGY, CDR2 SAAAGT, per germline. Here the CDR3 reads CASRVRAPGVEQYF. The CDR3 DNA sequence: TGTGCCAGCAGAGTAAGGGCCCCTGGGGTCGAGCAGTACTTC.

By share, this clone counts as large. The CDR3 here is CASWGPEDNSPLHF. CDR3 DNA: TGTGCCAGCTGGGGGCCTGAAGATAATTCACCCCTCCACTTT. The chain uses TRBV6-8 and TRBJ1-6; possibly TRBD1 for D (6 bases). Trimming pared 8 bases from V and 5 bases from J, leaving 13 bases between. CDR3 length: 14 residues. Germline loops: CDR1 MNHGY, CDR2 SAAAGT.

This sequence joins TRBV25-1 and TRBJ1-2, with 7 bases identical to TRBD1. CDR3 length: 16 amino acids. Germline-derived CDR1 and CDR2 are MGHDK and SYGVNS. J lost 4 bases, V lost 4 bases, and 12 bases had no gene match. The CDR3 loop reads CASSAYGAGGFYGYTF. The CDR3 DNA is TGTGCCAGCAGTGCCTATGGGGCAGGGGGTTTCTATGGCTACACCTTC.

The chain recombines TRBV16 with TRBJ2-7, with 9 nucleotides matching TRBD2. The CDR3 totals 16 residues. J lost 1 base, V lost 4 bases, and 8 bases had no gene match. Per germline, CDR1 KGHSY and CDR2 FQNENV. The CDR3 here is CASSPQVSGRSYEQYF. The CDR3, as DNA: TGTGCCAGCAGCCCCCAAGTCAGCGGGAGGTCCTACGAGCAGTACTTC.

This chain joins TRBV19 and TRBJ2-1, with D tentatively TRBD2 (6 bases). V was shortened by 3 bases and J by 8 bases, with 14 bases between the two germline ends. The CDR3 length is 14 residues. Germline loops: CDR1 LNHDA, CDR2 SQIVND (reference sequence). The CDR3 DNA reads as TGTGCCAGTAGTATGAACCCGGGACTTCATGAGCAGTTCTTC. It yields the protein CASSMNPGLHEQFF.

The chain employs TRBV28 and TRBJ2-7; a weak D match, TRBD2 (5 bases). V was clipped by 5 bases and J by 4 bases, with 9 bases between them. CDR3 length equals 12 residues. CDR1 MDHEN and CDR2 SYDVKM come from the germline V gene. The CDR3: CASSIGIYEQYF. The CDR3 bases are TGTGCCAGCAGTATCGGGATATACGAGCAGTACTTC.

In its sample, this clone is medium-sized (0.01 to 0.1%). The chain links TRBV11-3 to TRBJ2-5, with 14 bases identical to TRBD2. This CDR3 is built from 17 residues. Germline V lookup: CDR1 SGHNT, CDR2 YENEEA. V lost 4 bases, J lost 5 bases, and 9 bases stayed unmatched. This CDR3 is CASSSRTSGGTGETQYF. CDR3 nucleotides: TGTGCCAGCAGCTCACGGACTAGCGGGGGGACAGGGGAGACCCAGTACTTC. The full variable domain, with the rest looked up from reference TRBV11-3 and TRBJ2-5, is EAGVVQSPRYKIIEKKQPVAFWCNPISGHNTLYWYLQNLGQGPELLIRYENEEAVDDSQLPKDRFSAERLKGVDSTLKIQPAELGDSAVYLCASSSRTSGGTGETQYFGPGTRLLVL.

This clone has more than one count but fewer than ten. V and J are TRBV28 and TRBJ1-2, with 7 nucleotides matching TRBD1. This CDR3 has 15 residues. The V gene's germline CDR1 is MDHEN and CDR2 SYDVKM. Trimming removed 6 bases from V and 3 bases from J; junction bases left unmatched: 10. The chain's CDR3 is CASSLGHGTDYGYTF. In nucleotides, the CDR3 is TGTGCCAGCAGCCTGGGGCATGGGACAGACTATGGCTACACCTTC.

The rearrangement links TRBV18 to TRBJ1-2; D not resolved. The germline V gene encodes CDR1 KGHSH and CDR2 LQKENI. V lost 3 bases and J lost 6, with 17 bases in between. The CDR3 totals 15 residues. This CDR3 reads CASSPISGSWNGYTF. DNA of the CDR3: TGTGCCAGCTCACCTATTTCGGGATCCTGGAATGGCTACACCTTC.

This clone was picked up a small number of times. This chain links TRBV28 with TRBJ1-1; D is unclear. There are 14 residues in the CDR3. The germline V gene has CDR1 MDHEN and CDR2 SYDVKM. The V end was cut by 3 bases, the J end by 0 bases, with 8 bases between. CDR3 sequence (DNA): TGTGCCAGCAGTTTTTCAGAAATGAACACTGAAGCTTTCTTT. This translates into CASSFSEMNTEAFF.

This clone was seen only a few times. The gene calls are TRBV19 and TRBJ1-4; D is uncertain. Trimming took off 8 bases at V and 0 bases at J, with 7 bases between the two ends. From germline, CDR1 is LNHDA and CDR2 SQIVND (reference sequence). The CDR3 covers 13 residues. DNA of the CDR3: TGTGCCAGTGCAGCGGCAACTAATGAAAAACTGTTTTTT. Translated: CASAAATNEKLFF.

By share, this clone ranks as medium-sized. The chain couples TRBV11-3 to TRBJ1-3; the D is unclear. The germline gives CDR1 SGHNT, CDR2 YENEEA. Trimming stripped 3 bases from V and 0 bases from J, with 6 bases between. This CDR3 contains 14 residues. The CDR3 sequence is CASSLQYSGNTIYF. As DNA, the CDR3 is TGTGCCAGCAGCTTGCAGTACTCTGGAAACACCATATATTTT.

This chain links TRBV1 with TRBJ2-1; the table's D gene call, TRBD2, was not cross checked with the DNA. TRBV1 corresponds to a pseudogene. This CDR3 is 15 amino acids long. CDR3 DNA sequence: TGCACCAGCAGCGGGAGCGGGGGCTCCTACAATGAGCAGTTCTTC. It encodes CTSSGSGGSYNEQFF.